Here is one T cell receptor beta chain with its context. The target antigen is unknown. The data stem from a study of cytomegalovirus exposure and HLA in healthy donors. Study-level information: Approximately 180 million T cells yielded 90 million to 130 million unique TCR beta sequences, as an earlier analysis found. General study findings and limits: For most TCR sequences rarity was the rule, although some public TCRs occurred in many donors. Researchers reportedly found TCR beta sequences accurately predicted most subjects' HLA-A and HLA-B alleles.

The study ran its PCR with 60 Vbeta and 13 Jbeta primers. TCRdb's table, derived via immunoSEQ multiplex PCR, lists solely in-frame clones and lacks some. This table holds about 200,000 clones. The CDR3 covers 13 residues. Germline assignment: CDR1 LNHDA and CDR2 SQIVND (reference sequence). V lost 6 bases to trimming and J lost 1 base; unmatched junction nucleotides: 1. What was sequenced was PBMCs. The receptor comes from a girl aged 2 to 9 in good health and CMV-seropositive. The chain links TRBV19 to TRBJ2-5, with 8 bases matching TRBD1. CDR3 loop: CASSGTGQETQYF. DNA for the CDR3: TGTGCCAGTAGCGGGACAGGCCAAGAGACCCAGTACTTC.